These 14 T cell receptor beta chains were all obtained from the same sample, sequenced in a study of regulatory T cells in long-lasting Graves disease. TCR beta libraries were built with iRepertoire HTBI primers and Arm-PCR of CDR3 regions. MiXCR was run by TCRdb on the multiplex PCR reads, yielding one entry per CDR3 protein. The data show approximately 440,000 distinct CDR3 sequences, with 15% to 20% seen just once and roughly an eighth held by the top ten. Regarding time point: newly diagnosed GD, antithyroid drugs for less than 3 months. Construction of the TCR library relied on RNA isolated from PBMCs. In addition, the sample was reused for a study of T cells in Graves' hyperthyroidism and ophthalmopathy.

Specimen: peripheral blood mononuclear cells (PBMCs), collected at new diagnosis, from a patient treated with antithyroid drugs. The receptors were gathered from a man aged 35 to 55 with Graves disease.

The table lists this clonotype with many counts. J is TRBJ2-1 and V is TRBV12-3 or TRBV12-4; D possibly corresponds to TRBD1 (6 bases). V was trimmed by 7 bases and J by 5 bases, leaving 18 bases between them. This CDR3 is 15 amino acids long. The CDR3 sequence is CASTLPGNRDNEQFF. The CDR3 region has the DNA TGTGCCAGCACCCTCCCCGGGAACAGGGACAATGAGCAGTTCTTC.

This chain uses TRBV30 with TRBJ1-4, with TRBD1 matching 7 bases. The V segment lost 2 bases and the J segment 4 bases; nucleotides outside the gene matches: 10. The CDR3 is 16 amino acids. Germline-derived CDR1 and CDR2 are GTSNPN and SVGIG (reference sequence). CDR3 region: CAWSYGTDPFNEKLFF. For the CDR3, the DNA is TGTGCCTGGAGTTATGGGACAGATCCTTTTAATGAAAAACTGTTTTTT.

Worth noting for this clonotype: At one end the junction does not follow the germline gene, possibly because of a read error. The CDR3: CASSKGLAGYNKQFF. CDR3 nucleotides: TGTGCCAGCAGTAAGGGACTAGCGGGTTACAATAAGCAGTTCTTC. This chain connects TRBV12-3 or TRBV12-4 to TRBJ2-1; 12 bases line up with TRBD2. This CDR3 has 15 residues.

On this clonotype: This may come from a read error, since a much larger clone is one base off. CDR3 region: CASSLALRGGRIQYF. As DNA, the CDR3 is TGTGCCAGCAGCCTAGCCCTACGTGGCGGGAGGATCCAGTACTTC. The chain has TRBV3-1 and TRBJ2-7; 8 bases map to TRBD2. Per the germline V gene, CDR1 is LGHDT and CDR2 is YNNKEL (reference sequence). After removal of 4 bases from V and 10 bases from J, the junction contained 15 bases not matched to a gene. The CDR3 totals 15 residues.

This rearrangement joins TRBV9 to TRBJ2-3; 9 nucleotides agree with TRBD1. Unmatched junction bases numbered 15, after V lost 4 bases and J lost 6 bases. In germline, CDR1 is SGDLS, CDR2 YYNGEE. This CDR3 has 17 amino acids. In DNA, the CDR3 is TGTGCCAGCAGCACCCGATCAAGGACAGGGGTGATGGATACGCAGTATTTT. Its protein product is CASSTRSRTGVMDTQYF.

This clonotype showed up many times. The rearrangement uses TRBV6-1 and TRBJ1-1, with 7 bases matching TRBD1. CDR1 and CDR2 (germline): MNHNS, SASEGT. The CDR3 extends over 13 amino acids. The V and J ends lost 7 bases and 8 bases, in that order; junction bases with no gene match: 10. The CDR3 region is CASNPATGREAFF. CDR3 bases: TGTGCCAGCAACCCAGCGACAGGGCGCGAAGCTTTCTTT.

This clonotype was counted ten times or more. The V call is TRBV7-9, the J call TRBJ2-7; D gene unclear. Trimming took 5 bases from V and 4 from J, leaving 9 bases between them. Germline V gene sequence: CDR1 SEHNR, CDR2 FQNEAQ (reference sequence). The CDR3 has 12 amino acids. This CDR3 reads CASSLRPYEQYF. As DNA, the CDR3 is TGTGCCAGCAGCCTTCGGCCGTACGAGCAGTACTTC.

This clonotype was counted ten times or more. The gene calls are TRBV2 and TRBJ2-3, with a tentative D call TRBD2 (5 bases). The V end was cut by 11 bases, the J end by 5 bases, with 14 bases between. The germline gives CDR1 SNHLY, CDR2 FYNNEI. The CDR3 is 12 residues long. The CDR3 loop reads CAGKGVGDTQYF. CDR3 DNA: TGTGCCGGGAAGGGAGTAGGAGATACGCAGTATTTT.

This clonotype was counted at least ten times. The rearrangement joins TRBV20-1 to TRBJ2-7; TRBD2 agrees at 7 bases. Looked up from germline, CDR1 is DFQATT and CDR2 is SNEGSKA (reference sequence). The CDR3 loop spans 14 amino acids. The trim removed 0 bases at V and 1 base at J, leaving 3 bases unmatched. The CDR3 sequence: CSARDWTSSYEQYF. DNA of the CDR3: TGCAGTGCTAGAGATTGGACTAGTTCCTACGAGCAGTACTTC.

In this sample, this clonotype turned up many times. The V call is TRBV24-1, the J call TRBJ2-1; D perhaps matches TRBD1 (6 bases). Germline-derived CDR1 and CDR2 are KGHDR and SFDVKD. V was clipped by 1 base and J by 6 bases, with 12 bases between them. This CDR3 spans 15 amino acids. The CDR3 coding sequence is TGTGCCACCAGTGATTTCCTGATAGGGGGCAATGAGCAGTTCTTC. Translated: CATSDFLIGGNEQFF.

This clonotype was picked up a small number of times. The chain combines TRBV5-1 with TRBJ1-5; TRBD1 is a possible D gene (5 bases). CDR3 size: 15 residues. The V and J ends lost 3 bases and 6 bases respectively, with 16 bases between them. Germline V gene lookup returns CDR1 SGHRS and CDR2 YFSETQ. This CDR3 reads CASSWTGTEGQPQHF. The CDR3 DNA reads TGCGCCAGCAGCTGGACCGGGACGGAAGGTCAGCCCCAGCATTTT.

Many counts were recorded for this clonotype. The rearrangement joins TRBV7-9 to TRBJ2-1; the D gene could be TRBD1 or TRBD2 (6 bases each). V lost 1 base to trimming and J lost 0 bases, with 13 bases between them. This CDR3 region has 17 residues. Germline V gene lookup returns CDR1 SEHNR and CDR2 FQNEAQ (reference sequence). CDR3 in DNA: TGTGCCAGCAGCTTAGGTGGAGGGGGTAGCTCCTACAATGAGCAGTTCTTC. Its translation is CASSLGGGGSSYNEQFF.

The CDR3 bases are TGCAGCGTCGATGGACAGGGAGGGAGTGTTGGGACCCAGTACTTC. Translated, it gives CSVDGQGGSVGTQYF. V gene TRBV29-1 combines with J gene TRBJ2-5, with D maybe TRBD1 (8 bases). CDR1 SQVTM and CDR2 ANQGSEA come from the germline V gene. The CDR3 consists of 15 residues. V lost 6 bases and J lost 7, with 24 bases in between.

This clonotype was seen more than once but under ten times. This chain uses TRBV6-1 with TRBJ1-4; D not resolved. The CDR3 consists of 16 residues. Germline CDR1 MNHNS, CDR2 SASEGT. The germline V and J ends were trimmed by 5 bases and 0 bases, with 13 bases remaining between them. The CDR3 protein is CASSPSFPSTNEKLFF. Written as DNA, the CDR3 is TGTGCCAGCAGTCCTTCGTTCCCCTCAACTAATGAAAAACTGTTTTTT.